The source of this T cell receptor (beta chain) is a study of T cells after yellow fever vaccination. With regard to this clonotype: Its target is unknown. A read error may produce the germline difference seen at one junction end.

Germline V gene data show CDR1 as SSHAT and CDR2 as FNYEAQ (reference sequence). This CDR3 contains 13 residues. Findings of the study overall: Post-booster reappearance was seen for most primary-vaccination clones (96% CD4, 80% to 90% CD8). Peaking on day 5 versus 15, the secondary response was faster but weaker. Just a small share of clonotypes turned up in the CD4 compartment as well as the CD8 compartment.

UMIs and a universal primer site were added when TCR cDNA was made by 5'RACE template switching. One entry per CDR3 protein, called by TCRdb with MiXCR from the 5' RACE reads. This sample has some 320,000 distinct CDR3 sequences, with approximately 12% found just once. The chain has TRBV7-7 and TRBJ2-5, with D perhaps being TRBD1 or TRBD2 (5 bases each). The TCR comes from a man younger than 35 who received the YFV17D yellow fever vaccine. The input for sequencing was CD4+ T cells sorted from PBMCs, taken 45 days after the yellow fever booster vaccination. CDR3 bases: TGTGCTAGCAGCCGGGGACCGGAGGAGACCCAGTACTTC. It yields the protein CASSRGPEETQYF.